This TCR beta chain was retrieved from a study of blood T cell repertoires in COVID-19. Study-wide context: COVID-19 samples collected from the United States, Italy and Spain covered acute and convalescent phases.

In assigning cohorts, the study relied on participant-reported clinical history. Germline V CDR1 and CDR2: SEHNR, FQNEAQ (reference sequence). The CDR3 consists of 14 residues. The V end was cut by 5 bases, the J end by 1 base, with 11 bases between. In the study's own analysis: Amplification of reference gene primers was used by the study to estimate nucleated cell counts. Assay: immunoSEQ multiplex PCR; the TCRdb copy retains only in-frame clones and omits some. From that table come the V and J calls and clone size; the DNA was used to work out D and trimming. The sample includes some 340,000 clones, over 90% of them seen just once.

V usage is TRBV7-9 and J usage is TRBJ1-2; D remains ambiguous. The receptor was isolated from a woman in her twenties or thirties who had been exposed to COVID-19. Sequencing was performed on PBMCs or T cells enriched from blood (not recorded which). CDR3 nucleotide sequence: TGTGCCAGCAGCCGAGCAACAGTTAACTATGGCTACACCTTC. Translating gives CASSRATVNYGYTF. The variable domain in full, completed from reference TRBV7-9 and TRBJ1-2, reads DTGVSQNPRHKITKRGQNVTFRCDPISEHNRLYWYRQTLGQGPEFLTYFQNEAQLEKSRLLSDRFSAERPKGSFSTLEIQRTEQGDSAMYLCASSRATVNYGYTFGSGTRLTVV.